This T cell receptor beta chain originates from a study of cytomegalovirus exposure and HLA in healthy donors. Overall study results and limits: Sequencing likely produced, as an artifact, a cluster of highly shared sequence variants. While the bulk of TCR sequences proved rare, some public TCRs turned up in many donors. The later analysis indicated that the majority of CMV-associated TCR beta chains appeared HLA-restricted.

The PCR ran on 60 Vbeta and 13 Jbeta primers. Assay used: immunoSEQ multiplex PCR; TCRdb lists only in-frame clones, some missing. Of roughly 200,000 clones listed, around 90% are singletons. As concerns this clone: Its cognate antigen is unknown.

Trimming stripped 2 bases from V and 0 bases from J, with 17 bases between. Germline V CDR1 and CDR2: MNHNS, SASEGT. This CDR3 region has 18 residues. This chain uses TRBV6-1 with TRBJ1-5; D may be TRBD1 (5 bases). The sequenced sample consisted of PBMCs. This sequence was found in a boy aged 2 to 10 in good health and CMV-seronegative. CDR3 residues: CASSEFVGQEFSNQPQHF. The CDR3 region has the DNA TGTGCCAGCAGTGAATTTGTCGGACAAGAATTTAGCAATCAGCCCCAGCATTTT.